The rows below give T cell receptor beta chains drawn from one sample of a study of blood T cells in healthy people across ages. TCRdb re-derived calls from the 5' RACE reads in MiXCR, one entry per CDR3 protein. The sample has about 780,000 distinct CDR3 sequences, 46% seen once. The sample taken for sequencing was blood. These receptor sequences come from a man older than 75 in good health. Both conserved end residues are part of each CDR3. A D gene is named only where the DNA matches it firmly. Clone size is given for some rows only: seen once, a few or many times, or a class if the clone is expanded.

size	J	V	D	DNA	CDR3
.	TRBJ2-1	TRBV29-1	.	TGCAGCGGCTCAGGGGACCGGTATGAGCAGTTCTTC	CSGSGDRYEQFF
once	TRBJ2-2	TRBV11-1	.	TGTGCCAGCAGCAGGGGCCCCGGGGAGCTGTTTTTT	CASSRGPGELFF
few	TRBJ2-3	TRBV7-2	.	TGTGCCAGCACCCCCACAGGAGTGCGCACAGATACGCAGTATTTT	CASTPTGVRTDTQYF
few	TRBJ1-6	TRBV6-2/TRBV6-3	.	TGTGCCAGCAGGGGGGGCTCCGAGTCACCCCTCCACTTT	CASRGGSESPLHF
.	TRBJ2-4	TRBV12-3/TRBV12-4	.	TGTGCCAGCACCCAACGAGGGTTCGCGAGGGAGAAGGGGGGTGAGCAGTACTTC	CASTQRGFAREKGGEQYF
.	TRBJ2-1	TRBV24-1	TRBD2	TGTGCCACCAGTGATTTGCGCGGGAGATCGTACAATGAGCAGTTCTTC	CATSDLRGRSYNEQFF
many	TRBJ2-1	TRBV30	.	TGTGCCTGGAGTGTACGAGGGAGAGGGTTAATTGAGCAGTTCTTC	CAWSVRGRGLIEQFF
many	TRBJ2-5	TRBV10-3	TRBD1	TGTGCCATCAGTAAAGACAGGGAGTGGGAGACCCAGTACTTC	CAISKDREWETQYF
.	TRBJ1-1	TRBV4-3	.	TGCGCCAGCAGCCCGGGGGCGGTATTTAACACTGAAGCTTTCTTT	CASSPGAVFNTEAFF
.	TRBJ2-3	TRBV24-1	.	TGTGCCACTTCTTGGGCAGATACGCAGTATTTT	CATSWADTQYF
.	TRBJ1-4	TRBV4-3	.	TGCGCCAGCAGCCCGACATTCGCAACTAATGAAAAACTGTTTTTT	CASSPTFATNEKLFF
few	TRBJ2-1	TRBV20-1	.	TGCAGTGCAACTCCCCAACAGAGCTCCTACAATGAGCAGTTCTTC	CSATPQQSSYNEQFF
many	TRBJ1-2	TRBV20-1	.	TGCAGTGCTACTGACAGGAATTCTTATGGCTACACCTTC	CSATDRNSYGYTF
.	TRBJ2-7	TRBV7-2	TRBD1	TGTGCCAGCAGCCCAGGACAGGGGAACCTCCGGTACGAGCAGTACTTC	CASSPGQGNLRYEQYF
.	TRBJ1-6	TRBV10-3	.	TGTGCCATCAGTGAGTATACTACAGGGAATGGCTCACCCCTCCACTTT	CAISEYTTGNGSPLHF
many	TRBJ2-3	TRBV29-1	TRBD2	TGCAGCGCAGGACTAGCGGGGAACACAGATACGCAGTATTTT	CSAGLAGNTDTQYF
.	TRBJ1-4	TRBV7-2	.	TGTGCCAGCAGCTCCCAGGCGGGGCAAGAGGAAAAACTGTTTTTT	CASSSQAGQEEKLFF
few	TRBJ1-6	TRBV5-4	.	TGTGCCAGCAACGCGAATAATTCACCCCTCCACTTT	CASNANNSPLHF
.	TRBJ2-1	TRBV20-1	.	TGCAGCACGGGAGCGGCGAACTACAATGAGCAGTTCTTC	CSTGAANYNEQFF
.	TRBJ2-1	TRBV5-1	TRBD2	TGCGCCAGCAGCAGCAGCGGGAGGCCCTTTGGAGAGCAGTTCTTC	CASSSSGRPFGEQFF
.	TRBJ1-5	TRBV9	.	TGTGCCAGCAGCGTAGGTGCCGGCAATCAGCCCCAGCATTTT	CASSVGAGNQPQHF
few	TRBJ1-5	TRBV30	.	TGTGCCTGGAGTATCCACAGGGCGGAGCAGCCCCAGCATTTT	CAWSIHRAEQPQHF
few	TRBJ2-1	TRBV29-1	TRBD2	TGCAGCGTTATTGGCGGGAGGAGAGGCAATGAGCAGTTCTTC	CSVIGGRRGNEQFF
.	TRBJ2-1	TRBV7-2	.	TGTGCCAGCGCACAATACACGGTTAACAATGAGCAGTTCTTC	CASAQYTVNNEQFF
.	TRBJ2-3	TRBV24-1	.	TGTGCCACCAGTGAGGGCGGGGTTAAAATTGGTACAGATACGCAGTATTTT	CATSEGGVKIGTDTQYF
.	TRBJ2-1	TRBV10-3	TRBD2	TGTGCCATCAGTGCTCACCCTAAACGCCCGGGAGGGGACTACAATGAGCAGTTCTTC	CAISAHPKRPGGDYNEQFF
few	TRBJ2-7	TRBV20-1	TRBD2	TGCAGTGCTCACGGGACTAGCGGGACCTACGAGCAGTACTTC	CSAHGTSGTYEQYF
.	TRBJ2-1	TRBV20-1	.	TGCAGTGCTAGATTAGCGGAGCGGCGTGAGCAGTTCTTC	CSARLAERREQFF
few	TRBJ2-3	TRBV20-1	TRBD2	TGCAGTGCTCAAGAACTAGCGGTTAGCACAGATACGCAGTATTTT	CSAQELAVSTDTQYF
.	TRBJ2-3	TRBV7-2	.	TGTGCCAGCAGCTTAGAGTTCCGGCCAGATACGCAGTATTTT	CASSLEFRPDTQYF
.	TRBJ2-1	TRBV10-3	.	TGTGCCATCAGTGAGTCGAGGGGACGCGACAATGAGCAGTTCTTC	CAISESRGRDNEQFF
.	TRBJ1-5	TRBV28	TRBD1	TGTGCCAGCGACGTAGACAGGGGAGACCAGCCCCAGCATTTT	CASDVDRGDQPQHF
few	TRBJ2-5	TRBV4-1	.	TGCGCCAGCAGCCAACTTAGCTCTGGGACCCAGTACTTC	CASSQLSSGTQYF
many	TRBJ2-7	TRBV7-2	TRBD1	TGTGCCAGCAGCTTAGGGGCCTCGACCGGGACAGGGCTCTACGAGCAGTACTTC	CASSLGASTGTGLYEQYF
.	TRBJ2-5	TRBV13	.	TGTGCCAGCAGCTTAACCGGCCACGGAGAGACCCAGTACTTC	CASSLTGHGETQYF
.	TRBJ2-7	TRBV28	.	TGTGCCGCCGGAGCCTACGAGCAGTACTTC	CAAGAYEQYF
few	TRBJ2-7	TRBV29-1	TRBD2	TGCAGCGTTTCGGCTAGCGGCACCTACGAGCAGTACTTC	CSVSASGTYEQYF
few	TRBJ1-2	TRBV5-1	TRBD1	TGCGCCAGCGGCGCGACAGGGGGCGACTATGGCTACACCTTC	CASGATGGDYGYTF
.	TRBJ2-1	TRBV11-3	.	TGTGCCAGCAGCTTAGAGCGGGGGCAGAACAATGAGCAGTTCTTC	CASSLERGQNNEQFF
.	TRBJ1-3	TRBV28	.	TGTGCCAGCAGGCGGAGCCTAGGAGGAAACACCATATATTTT	CASRRSLGGNTIYF
.	TRBJ2-5	TRBV9	TRBD2	TGTGCCAGCAGCCCGCCCGGGACTAGCAGGGGCAATGAGCAGTACTTC	CASSPPGTSRGNEQYF
few	TRBJ2-3	TRBV20-1	TRBD2	TGCAGTGCTAGAGCGGGGGAGGGAAGCACAGATACGCAGTATTTT	CSARAGEGSTDTQYF
.	TRBJ2-3	TRBV29-1	TRBD2	TGCAGCGCCGGGGGGGTTGCGGGGGTCAGCACAGATACGCAGTATTTT	CSAGGVAGVSTDTQYF
.	TRBJ2-7	TRBV5-1	TRBD2	TGCGCCAGCAGCTGGGGTCGGACTAGCGACTCCTACGAGCAGTACTTC	CASSWGRTSDSYEQYF
few	TRBJ2-7	TRBV3-1	TRBD2	TGTGCCAGCAGCCAAGGGGACTATACCTCCTACGAGCAGTACTTC	CASSQGDYTSYEQYF
few	TRBJ2-6	TRBV12-3/TRBV12-4	TRBD1	TGTGCCAGCAGCCCACCCCGTTTCGGACAGGTATCCTCTGGGGCCAACGTCCTGACTTTC	CASSPPRFGQVSSGANVLTF
few	TRBJ2-5	TRBV7-2	.	TGTGCCAGCAGCTTAAAGACAGTGCAAGAGACCCAGTACTTC	CASSLKTVQETQYF
few	TRBJ2-5	TRBV20-1	.	TGCAGTGCTTCGACTAACCAAGAGACCCAGTACTTC	CSASTNQETQYF
few	TRBJ2-7	TRBV2	TRBD2	TGTGCCAGCAGAGATCCTGGGACTAGCGGGAACTACGAGCAGTACTTC	CASRDPGTSGNYEQYF
.	TRBJ1-2	TRBV4-2	.	TGTGCCAGCAGCCAAGAACGGCAGGGTACCCCAGGTGGCTACACCTTC	CASSQERQGTPGGYTF
.	TRBJ2-1	TRBV28	TRBD2	TGTGCCAGCCAGCGGGAGGCCTACAATGAGCAGTTCTTC	CASQREAYNEQFF
.	TRBJ2-7	TRBV4-1	.	TGCGCCAGCAGCCAACCGACAGGATCCTACGAGCAGTACTTC	CASSQPTGSYEQYF
.	TRBJ1-4	TRBV27	.	TGTGCCAGCAGAATGACGGTGAATAATGAAAAACTGTTTTTT	CASRMTVNNEKLFF
.	TRBJ2-1	TRBV14	TRBD1	TGTGCCAGCAGCCAAGTTAGGGGGACAGGGAATGAGCAGTTCTTC	CASSQVRGTGNEQFF
.	TRBJ2-1	TRBV6-4	.	TGTGCCAGCAGTGGGGATTACTCCTACAATGAGCAGTTCTTC	CASSGDYSYNEQFF